This T cell receptor beta chain was retrieved from a study of blood T cell repertoires in COVID-19. Study at large: Acute-phase and convalescent COVID-19 samples originated in the United States, Italy and Spain. Sample material is recorded as cDNA or gDNA derived from T cells, B-cell-depleted T cells, or PBMCs.

Study processing details: Amplified reference gene primers provided the basis for estimating nucleated cell counts. Some clones are missing from TCRdb's copy, which holds only in-frame ones; the method was immunoSEQ multiplex PCR. V, J and clone size derive from that table, while D and trimming were established from the DNA sequence. The profile shows over 45,000 clones, about 81% of them singletons. The CDR3 loop spans 15 amino acids. Trimming cost V 0 bases and J 5 bases; bases outside gene matches: 6. The V gene's germline CDR1 is SGHNT and CDR2 YENEEA. Specimen: peripheral blood. The TCR comes from a man between 65 and 85 years old with active COVID-19. The J gene is TRBJ1-1, the V gene TRBV11-3; 7 bases agree with TRBD1. CDR3 protein: CASSLDNRGTTEAFF. CDR3 DNA: TGTGCCAGCAGCTTAGACAACAGGGGAACGACTGAAGCTTTCTTT.